Each of the 30 T cell receptor beta chains below was sequenced from the same sample in a study of response to subunit inactivated influenza vaccine. TCRdb itself ran the RT-PCR reads through MiXCR, one entry per CDR3 protein. In the table there are 650,000 to 700,000 distinct CDR3 sequences, around 16% of which are singletons. Sequencing used PBMCs from blood, obtained 11 to 12 days after vaccination. Source of these receptors: a man aged 50 or older who received an inactivated influenza vaccine.

In its sample, this clonotype was seen a few times. The V call is TRBV5-1, the J call TRBJ1-2; the match to TRBD1 covers 9 bases. In germline, CDR1 is SGHRS, CDR2 YFSETQ. V was clipped by 0 bases and J by 6 bases; unmatched bases: 3. This CDR3 is 14 amino acids long. This chain's CDR3 is CASSLAGQGNGYTF. The DNA of the CDR3 is TGCGCCAGCAGCTTGGCGGGACAGGGAAATGGCTACACCTTC.

Here the CDR3 reads CSARERDWLAYEQYF. In nucleotides, the CDR3 is TGCAGTGCTAGAGAACGAGATTGGCTTGCCTACGAGCAGTACTTC. The rearrangement links TRBV20-1 to TRBJ2-7; no reliable D call. The CDR3 is 15 residues long. V was pared by 0 bases and J by 2 bases, with 14 bases between. Germline CDR1 DFQATT, CDR2 SNEGSKA (reference sequence).

The rearrangement links TRBV6-5 to TRBJ2-4; D is unclear. The V gene's germline CDR1 is MNHEY and CDR2 SVGAGI. V lost 2 bases to trimming and J lost 4 bases, with 12 bases between them. This CDR3 region has 15 residues. CDR3 loop: CASSYSRSDKNIQYF. As DNA, the CDR3 is TGTGCCAGCAGTTACAGCAGGTCGGATAAAAACATTCAGTACTTC.

The chain combines TRBV12-3 or TRBV12-4 with TRBJ2-7; perhaps TRBD1 as D (5 bases). V lost 5 bases and J 0 bases, leaving 17 bases between the germline ends. The CDR3 extends over 16 amino acids. Written as DNA, the CDR3 is TGTGCCAGCAGTCAAGGGGTGCCCTCCCTCTCCTACGAGCAGTACTTC. As protein: CASSQGVPSLSYEQYF.

This clonotype was seen only a few times. The V call is TRBV20-1, the J call TRBJ1-2, with TRBD1 matching 8 bases. The CDR3 totals 14 residues. V gave up 4 bases and J gave up 5 bases; unmatched junction bases: 9. The germline CDR1 and CDR2 sequences are DFQATT and SNEGSKA (reference sequence). The CDR3 loop is CSAITGTGLYGYTF. The DNA of the CDR3 is TGCAGTGCTATAACCGGGACAGGCCTTTATGGCTACACCTTC.

In this sample, this clonotype turned up many times. The gene calls are TRBV20-1 and TRBJ2-3; no clear D. The V gene lost 0 bases and the J gene lost 4 bases, with 8 bases spanning the gap. CDR1 is DFQATT, CDR2 SNEGSKA, per germline (reference sequence). The CDR3 spans 13 residues. CDR3 sequence: CSARDNYADTQYF. For the CDR3, the DNA is TGCAGTGCTAGAGATAACTACGCAGATACGCAGTATTTT.

This clonotype was detected only a few times. This rearrangement joins TRBV20-1 to TRBJ1-4; possible D gene TRBD1, 5 bases. This CDR3 contains 14 residues. With 0 bases removed from V and 7 bases from J, the gap between germline ends came to 12 bases. CDR1 is DFQATT, CDR2 SNEGSKA, per germline (reference sequence). CDR3 bases: TGCAGTGCTAGAGATCGGCAAGGGGCTGAAAAACTGTTTTTT. It is translated as CSARDRQGAEKLFF.

This clonotype was observed at least ten times. CDR3 sequence (DNA): TGCAGTGCTAGAAGCGGTTTCCTAACCTACGAGCAGTACTTC. Translating gives CSARSGFLTYEQYF. The chain links TRBV20-1 to TRBJ2-7, with a possible D match to TRBD2 (5 bases). The CDR3 runs 14 residues. The V gene lost 2 bases and the J gene lost 2 bases, with 13 bases spanning the gap. From germline, CDR1 is DFQATT and CDR2 SNEGSKA (reference sequence).

In its sample, this clonotype was seen a few times. This sequence joins TRBV2 and TRBJ2-4; either TRBD1 or TRBD2 may supply D (5 bases each). Trimming took 8 bases from V and 6 from J, leaving 8 bases between them. Germline loops: CDR1 SNHLY, CDR2 FYNNEI. CDR3 length equals 11 residues. CDR3 DNA: TGTGCCAGCGGGGGTAGAAACATTCAGTACTTC. Its translation: CASGGRNIQYF.

This clonotype was observed many times. The chain links TRBV5-8 to TRBJ2-1; tentative D call: TRBD2 (5 bases). The germline V gene encodes CDR1 SGHTS and CDR2 YDEGEE. Trimming shortened V by 6 bases and J by 7 bases, and 14 bases separated the two germline ends. The CDR3 length is 13 residues. CDR3 protein: CASTLIGENEQFF. The CDR3 coding sequence is TGTGCCAGCACCCTCATCGGGGAGAATGAGCAGTTCTTC. Full variable domain (missing parts from reference TRBV5-8 and TRBJ2-1): EAGVTQSPTHLIKTRGQQATLRCSPISGHTSVYWYQQALGLGLQFLLWYDEGEERNRGNFPPRFSGRQFPNYSSELNVNALELEDSALYLCASTLIGENEQFFGPGTRLTVL.

The sample holds a few counts of this clonotype. The rearrangement links TRBV3-1 to TRBJ2-1; no definite D call. V lost 0 bases to trimming and J lost 12 bases, with 15 bases between them. This CDR3 spans 14 amino acids. Germline lookup yields CDR1 LGHDT and CDR2 YNNKEL (reference sequence). For the CDR3, the DNA is TGTGCCAGCAGCCAAGATCTACGCGGAAACTCGCAGTTCTTC. It yields the protein CASSQDLRGNSQFF.

This clonotype was seen only a few times. J is TRBJ2-5 and V is TRBV5-1, with TRBD2 identical over 13 bases. Unmatched junction bases numbered 4, after V lost 4 bases and J lost 1 base. The germline gives CDR1 SGHRS, CDR2 YFSETQ. The CDR3 loop spans 16 amino acids. This chain's CDR3 is CASSIRTSGSQETQYF. In DNA, the CDR3 is TGCGCCAGCAGCATCCGGACTAGCGGGAGCCAAGAGACCCAGTACTTC.

As for this clonotype: The junction does not match germline at one end; this may be a read error. The J gene is TRBJ2-7, the V gene TRBV14; D possibly corresponds to TRBD1 (5 bases). Germline V CDR1 and CDR2: SGHDN, FVKESK. The CDR3 sequence is 14 residues long. As DNA, the CDR3 is TGTGCCGGCAGCCCGCCCGACAGAAACTACGAGCAGTACTTC. Translation gives CAGSPPDRNYEQYF.

In regard to this clonotype: The junction differs from germline at one of its ends, possibly a read error. V usage is TRBV24-1 and J usage is TRBJ2-5; 9 bases align to TRBD2. CDR3 length: 15 amino acids. The germline V gene has CDR1 KGHDR and CDR2 SFDVKD. CDR3 amino acids: CVTSDSLAGGETQYF. The CDR3 DNA reads as TGTGTCACCAGTGATTCTCTGGCGGGAGGGGAGACCCAGTACTTC.

Many counts were recorded for this clonotype. The chain has TRBV24-1 and TRBJ2-3; TRBD2 might be the D (6 bases). Per the germline V gene, CDR1 is KGHDR and CDR2 is SFDVKD. The CDR3 extends over 17 amino acids. The V end lost 7 bases, the J end lost 8 bases, and 27 bases lay between the germline ends. The CDR3 region has the DNA TGTGCCACCAGCCCCAACTCCGGGACTCCAGCCGACAGTACGCAGTATTTT. Protein sequence: CATSPNSGTPADSTQYF.

The sample holds one count of this clonotype. The J gene is TRBJ2-5, the V gene TRBV20-1; 10 bases line up with TRBD2. There are 15 residues in the CDR3. CDR1 and CDR2 (germline): DFQATT, SNEGSKA (reference sequence). V shed 6 bases, J shed 1 base, and the junction held 8 bases outside the gene matches. CDR3 coding DNA: TGCAGTGCCTCGGTAGCGGGGGGCTCCCAAGAGACCCAGTACTTC. Translation: CSASVAGGSQETQYF.

The rearrangement joins TRBV12-3 or TRBV12-4 to TRBJ2-7; tentatively, D is TRBD2 (8 bases). CDR3 length equals 14 residues. V lost 6 bases and J lost 4, with 16 bases in between. The CDR3 DNA reads as TGTGCCAGCAGCAACAGGGGCGGGGGGTACGAGCAGTACTTC. As protein: CASSNRGGGYEQYF.

This rearrangement joins TRBV6-5 to TRBJ2-2; no definite D call. V gave up 5 bases and J gave up 6 bases, with 7 bases separating them. The CDR3 spans 12 residues. The germline gives CDR1 MNHEY, CDR2 SVGAGI. The CDR3 spells CASSRWAGELFF. The CDR3 DNA reads TGTGCCAGCAGTAGATGGGCCGGGGAGCTGTTTTTT.

The chain employs TRBV7-9 and TRBJ2-7; D might be TRBD2 (6 bases). Germline V gene data show CDR1 as SEHNR and CDR2 as FQNEAQ (reference sequence). CDR3 length: 15 amino acids. Between the trimmed V and J ends, which lost 0 bases and 3 bases, there was a span of 12 bases. The CDR3 loop reads CASSLAGTPFYEQYF. CDR3 in DNA: TGTGCCAGCAGCTTAGCCGGGACTCCCTTCTACGAGCAGTACTTC.

This clonotype was observed a handful of times. This chain links TRBV7-2 with TRBJ2-2, with unresolved D. The CDR3 consists of 13 residues. V lost 1 base to trimming and J lost 6 bases, with 6 bases between them. Germline CDR1 SGHTA, CDR2 FQGNSA. CDR3 in DNA: TGTGCCAGCAGCTTAGTGTCACCCGGGGAGCTGTTTTTT. This gives the protein CASSLVSPGELFF.

This chain connects TRBV18 to TRBJ1-1, with TRBD1 identical over 7 bases. This CDR3 is built from 16 residues. The V gene's germline CDR1 is KGHSH and CDR2 LQKENI. Germline trimming cut 2 bases from V and 1 base from J; bases unmatched to any gene: 7. The CDR3 nucleotides are TGTGCCAGCTCACCAGGGACAGTAGGGACGAACACTGAAGCTTTCTTT. Translating gives CASSPGTVGTNTEAFF.

This clonotype was counted only a few times. This chain uses TRBV30 with TRBJ2-7, with D perhaps matching TRBD1 (5 bases). Germline CDR1 GTSNPN, CDR2 SVGIG (reference sequence). V lost 2 bases and J lost 4, with 15 bases in between. CDR3 length: 14 residues. CDR3 DNA sequence: TGTGCCTGGAGTCGCAAGGGGATGGGGTACGAGCAGTACTTC. It yields the protein CAWSRKGMGYEQYF.

CDR3: CASSVTGAFGQPQHF. CDR3 nucleotide sequence: TGTGCCAGCAGTGTGACAGGGGCCTTCGGTCAGCCCCAGCATTTT. The rearrangement links TRBV6-2 or TRBV6-3 to TRBJ1-5; 8 positions match TRBD1. The CDR3 contains 15 residues. Germline V gene lookup returns CDR1 MNHEY and CDR2 SVGEGT. The J segment lost 6 bases and the V segment lost 5 bases, leaving 9 bases of the junction unmatched.

This clonotype has ten or more counts. This sequence joins TRBV24-1 and TRBJ2-7; D unclear. Germline V gene data show CDR1 as KGHDR and CDR2 as SFDVKD. The CDR3 is made up of 11 amino acids. Trimming removed 2 bases from V and 9 bases from J, with 7 bases in between. The CDR3, as DNA: TGTGCCACCAGTGATTCTAGTGGGCAGTACTTC. Translated, it gives CATSDSSGQYF.

This clonotype was counted many times. The V and J genes are TRBV5-1 and TRBJ2-1, with 7 positions matching TRBD1. J was trimmed by 0 bases and V by 2 bases; bases with no gene match: 5. The CDR3 runs to 16 residues. Germline V gene lookup returns CDR1 SGHRS and CDR2 YFSETQ. The CDR3 loop is CASSLQGLSSYNEQFF. In DNA, the CDR3 is TGCGCCAGCAGCTTACAGGGGCTCAGCTCCTACAATGAGCAGTTCTTC.

This clonotype was picked up a small number of times. This chain connects TRBV4-2 to TRBJ2-1, with D perhaps given as TRBD1 or TRBD2 (6 bases each). Trimming stripped 0 bases from V and 9 bases from J, with 9 bases between. The CDR3 has 13 amino acids. Germline V gene sequence: CDR1 LGHNA, CDR2 YNFKEQ. The CDR3 DNA reads as TGTGCCAGCAGCCAAGAAGGGGGGTCTGAGCAGTTCTTC. It codes for CASSQEGGSEQFF.

This clonotype was counted a few times. V is TRBV9 and J is TRBJ1-3; D uncertain. The CDR3 has 11 residues. Trimming pared 5 bases from V and 10 bases from J, leaving 10 bases between. Germline V gene data show CDR1 as SGDLS and CDR2 as YYNGEE. The CDR3 sequence: CASSAGRTIYF. The CDR3 region has the DNA TGTGCCAGCAGTGCTGGGCGGACCATATATTTT.

The gene calls are TRBV7-8 and TRBJ1-4; weak D call: TRBD1 (5 bases). From germline, CDR1 is SGHVS and CDR2 FQNEAQ. The length of the CDR3 is 15 residues. With 2 bases removed from V and 2 bases from J, the gap between germline ends came to 9 bases. CDR3 in amino acids: CASSLFGGTNEKLFF. For the CDR3, the DNA is TGTGCCAGCAGCTTATTCGGGGGGACTAATGAAAAACTGTTTTTT.

The table lists this clonotype with many counts. The rearrangement links TRBV6-1 to TRBJ1-2, with 12 positions matching TRBD1. J gave up 4 bases and V 3 bases, and 3 bases lay outside the gene matches. From germline, CDR1 is MNHNS and CDR2 SASEGT. The CDR3 runs to 15 residues. Written as DNA, the CDR3 is TGTGCCAGCAGTGAGGGACAGGGGGCCGGCTATGGCTACACCTTC. Translated, it gives CASSEGQGAGYGYTF.

This clonotype has a count of ten or more. This rearrangement joins TRBV5-1 to TRBJ1-1; D is undetermined. Germline CDR1 reads SGHRS; CDR2 reads YFSETQ. The CDR3 consists of 15 residues. V lost 2 bases and J lost 1, with 12 bases in between. CDR3 nucleotides: TGCGCCAGCAGCTTAACCGGGGTGTCGAACACTGAAGCTTTCTTT. The encoded protein is CASSLTGVSNTEAFF. Full variable domain (rest looked up from reference TRBV5-1 and TRBJ1-1): KAGVTQTPRYLIKTRGQQVTLSCSPISGHRSVSWYQQTPGQGLQFLFEYFSETQRNKGNFPGRFSGRQFSNSRSEMNVSTLELGDSALYLCASSLTGVSNTEAFFGQGTRLTVV.